This T cell receptor (beta chain) was profiled in a study of cytomegalovirus exposure and HLA in healthy donors. The V gene's germline CDR1 is LNHDA and CDR2 SQIVND (reference sequence). CDR3 length: 13 residues. Trimming stripped 5 bases from V and 6 bases from J, with 14 bases between. The primer mix had 60 Vbeta and 13 Jbeta primers. Profiling relied on immunoSEQ multiplex PCR, and the TCRdb table lists in-frame clones only, not all of them. This table holds tens of thousands of clones. This sequence originates from a man in his forties or fifties in good health and CMV-seronegative. Material for sequencing was PBMCs. The V gene is TRBV19, the J gene TRBJ2-7, with D possibly being TRBD1 (6 bases). The chain's CDR3 is CASSPQQGIEQYF. The CDR3 DNA follows: TGTGCCAGTAGTCCCCAACAGGGAATCGAGCAGTACTTC.